This TCR beta chain was captured by sequencing in a study of T cells after yellow fever vaccination. CDR3 size: 16 residues. CDR1 and CDR2 from the germline V gene are SGHAT and FQNNGV. V gave up 0 bases and J gave up 2 bases; unmatched junction bases: 2. This clonotype was observed many times. TCRdb re-derived calls from the 5' RACE reads in MiXCR, one entry per CDR3 protein. The table includes hundreds of thousands of distinct CDR3 sequences, 12% detected once. The V gene is TRBV11-2, the J gene TRBJ2-1; 9 bases map to TRBD1. Source: CD4+ T cells sorted from PBMCs, taken 15 days after the yellow fever booster vaccination. The receptor was derived from a man aged 18 to 29 who received the YFV17D yellow fever vaccine. CDR3 sequence reads: CASSLDWTGAYNEQFF. Here the CDR3 DNA reads TGTGCCAGCAGCTTAGACTGGACAGGGGCCTACAATGAGCAGTTCTTC.